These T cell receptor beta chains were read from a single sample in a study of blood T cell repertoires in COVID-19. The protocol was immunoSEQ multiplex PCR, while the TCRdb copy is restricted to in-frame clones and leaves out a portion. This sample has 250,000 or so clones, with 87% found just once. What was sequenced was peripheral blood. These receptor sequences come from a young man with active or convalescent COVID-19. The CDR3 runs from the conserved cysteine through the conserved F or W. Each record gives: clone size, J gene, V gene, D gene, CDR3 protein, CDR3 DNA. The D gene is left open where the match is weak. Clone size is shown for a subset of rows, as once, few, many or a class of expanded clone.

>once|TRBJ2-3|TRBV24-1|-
CATSDRDNSYTDTQYF
TGTGCCACCAGTGACCGGGACAATTCCTACACAGATACGCAGTATTTT
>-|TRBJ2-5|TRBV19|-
CASSGTGKAKGETQYF
TGTGCCAGTAGTGGAACTGGTAAGGCGAAGGGGGAGACCCAGTACTTC
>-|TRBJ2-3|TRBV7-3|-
CASSSQGSSTDTQYF
TGTGCCAGCAGCTCCCAGGGTTCGAGCACAGATACGCAGTATTTT
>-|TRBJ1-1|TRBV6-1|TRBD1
CASSEGQAGGTEAFF
TGTGCCAGCAGTGAGGGACAGGCCGGAGGTACTGAAGCTTTCTTT
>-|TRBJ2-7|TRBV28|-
CASSLPRRVWYNYEQYF
TGTGCCAGCAGTTTACCCCGGAGGGTATGGTATAACTACGAGCAGTACTTC
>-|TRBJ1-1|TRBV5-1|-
CASSLWGDTEAFF
TGCGCCAGCAGCTTGTGGGGGGACACTGAAGCTTTCTTT
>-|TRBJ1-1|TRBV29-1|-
CSGKRGIGPKNTEAFF
TGCAGCGGTAAAAGGGGTATAGGGCCGAAAAACACTGAAGCTTTCTTT
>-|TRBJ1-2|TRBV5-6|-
CASSLPGILNYGYTF
TGTGCCAGCAGCTTGCCAGGCATCCTCAACTATGGCTACACCTTC
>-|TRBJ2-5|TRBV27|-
CATPTLRGAQETQYF
TGTGCCACCCCAACCCTCCGGGGGGCCCAAGAGACCCAGTACTTC
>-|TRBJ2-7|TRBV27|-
CASSRSGSYEQYF
TGTGCCAGCAGTCGAAGCGGGTCCTACGAGCAGTACTTC
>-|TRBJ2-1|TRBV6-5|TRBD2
CASTKTSGGAGEQFF
TGTGCCAGCACCAAGACTAGCGGGGGGGCCGGGGAGCAGTTCTTC
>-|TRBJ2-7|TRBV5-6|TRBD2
CASSLAGTSVYEQYF
TGTGCCAGCAGCTTGGCCGGGACTAGCGTCTACGAGCAGTACTTC
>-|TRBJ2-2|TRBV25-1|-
CASSGVTGELFF
TGTGCCAGCAGTGGAGTGACCGGGGAGCTGTTTTTT
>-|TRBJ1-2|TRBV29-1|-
CSVGLPQAPYGYTF
TGCAGCGTTGGCCTGCCGCAGGCGCCGTATGGCTACACCTTC
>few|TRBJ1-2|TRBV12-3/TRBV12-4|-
CASSLQGRIGYTF
TGTGCCAGCAGTTTACAGGGAAGGATTGGCTACACCTTC
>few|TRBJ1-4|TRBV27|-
CASKRGGAEKLFF
TGTGCCAGCAAGAGGGGGGGCGCCGAAAAACTGTTTTTT
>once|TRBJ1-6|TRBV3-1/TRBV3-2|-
CASSQDSGGGYSPLHF
TGTGCCAGCAGCCAAGATAGCGGGGGGGGTTATTCACCCCTCCACTTT
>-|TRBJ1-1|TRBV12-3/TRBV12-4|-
CASVTGNTEAFF
TGTGCCAGCGTCACAGGGAACACTGAAGCTTTCTTT
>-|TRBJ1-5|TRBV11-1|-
CASSRDKNQPQHF
TGTGCCAGCAGCCGGGACAAGAATCAGCCCCAGCATTTT
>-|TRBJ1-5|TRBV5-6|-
CASSSGQHNQPQHF
TGTGCCAGCAGCTCCGGACAGCACAATCAGCCCCAGCATTTT
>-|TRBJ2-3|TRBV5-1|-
CASSQGQLADTQYF
TGCGCCAGCAGCCAAGGACAGCTAGCAGATACGCAGTATTTT
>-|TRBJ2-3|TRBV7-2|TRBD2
CAIGPRGGTDTQYF
TGTGCCATCGGGCCCCGGGGGGGCACAGATACGCAGTATTTT
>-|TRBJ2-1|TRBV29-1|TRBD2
CSVGTSGGAGDEQFF
TGCAGCGTTGGGACTAGCGGGGGGGCTGGCGATGAGCAGTTCTTC
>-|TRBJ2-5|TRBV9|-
CASSPRPNGEETQYF
TGTGCCAGCAGCCCACGGCCCAACGGGGAGGAGACCCAGTACTTC
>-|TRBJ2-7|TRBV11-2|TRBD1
CASSLVGRGHREQYF
TGTGCCAGCAGCTTAGTCGGCAGGGGGCATCGGGAGCAGTACTTC
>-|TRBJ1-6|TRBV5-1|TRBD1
CASSRDPTGLLNSPLHF
TGCGCCAGCAGCCGCGACCCGACAGGGCTACTAAATTCACCCCTCCACTTT
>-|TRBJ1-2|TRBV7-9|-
CASGGVGDYGYTF
TGTGCCAGCGGCGGGGTTGGTGACTATGGCTACACCTTC
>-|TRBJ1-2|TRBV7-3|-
CASSLGPEDYGYTF
TGTGCCAGCAGCTTGGGTCCTGAGGACTATGGCTACACCTTC
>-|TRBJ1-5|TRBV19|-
CASSIQNSNQPQHF
TGTGCCAGTAGTATCCAGAATAGCAATCAGCCCCAGCATTTT
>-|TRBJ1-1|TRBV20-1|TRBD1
CSVLQGLEAFF
TGCAGTGTTTTACAGGGGTTGGAAGCTTTCTTT
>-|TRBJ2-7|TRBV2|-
CASMARQFYEQYF
TGTGCCAGCATGGCCCGACAGTTCTACGAGCAGTACTTC
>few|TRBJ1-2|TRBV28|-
CASSTQSNYGYTF
TGTGCCAGCAGCACTCAAAGTAACTATGGCTACACCTTC